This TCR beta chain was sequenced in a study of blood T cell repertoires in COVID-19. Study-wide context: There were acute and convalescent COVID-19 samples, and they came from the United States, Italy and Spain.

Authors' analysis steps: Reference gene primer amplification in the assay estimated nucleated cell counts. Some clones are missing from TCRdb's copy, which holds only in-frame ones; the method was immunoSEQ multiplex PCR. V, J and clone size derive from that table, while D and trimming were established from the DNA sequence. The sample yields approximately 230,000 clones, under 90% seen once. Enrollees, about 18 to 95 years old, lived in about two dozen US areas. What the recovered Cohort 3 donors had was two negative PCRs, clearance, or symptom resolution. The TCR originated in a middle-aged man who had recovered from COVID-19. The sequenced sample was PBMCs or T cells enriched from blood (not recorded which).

Here the CDR3 reads CASSLMSAGNSPLHF. The CDR3 DNA reads as TGTGCCAGCAGTTTAATGTCGGCGGGTAATTCACCCCTCCACTTT. This chain uses TRBV27 with TRBJ1-6; no definite D call. Germline assignment: CDR1 MNHEY and CDR2 SMNVEV (reference sequence). This CDR3 is 15 amino acids long. V lost 2 bases and J lost 6, with 11 bases in between.